Included here is one TCR beta chain sequence, with context. Primers: 60 Vbeta forward and 13 Jbeta reverse. Here immunoSEQ multiplex PCR was the method, and the copy in TCRdb shows in-frame clones only, minus some. The table includes 100,000 to 150,000 clones, approximately 80% detected once. The data originate from a study of cytomegalovirus exposure and HLA in healthy donors. All donors participated as healthy donors of bone marrow. CDR1 is SGHTA and CDR2 is FQGNSA in the germline V gene. Trimming took 5 bases from V and 5 from J; bases not matched to a gene: 6. The length of the CDR3 is 14 residues.

Sequenced input: PBMCs. This TCR came from a man aged 35 to 55 in good health and CMV-seronegative. The chain links TRBV7-2 to TRBJ2-7; 10 nucleotides agree with TRBD1. Written as DNA, the CDR3 is TGTGCCAGCAGCCCCTGGGACAGGGGCGACGAGCAGTACTTC. Encoded protein: CASSPWDRGDEQYF.